The TCR beta chain under discussion was sequenced for a study of T cells in Graves' hyperthyroidism and ophthalmopathy. It was 10 ml of fresh peripheral blood that supplied the PBMCs. Regarding the study as a whole: The authors' 13 V-J model separated ophthalmopathy from stable hyperthyroidism. Blood also showed most of the thyroid clonotypes that were expanded above 0.001.

Amplified regions were TCR beta CDR3 sequences from RNA transcripts. Primed by the HTBI set, a first-round RT-PCR was run on the TCR CDR3. TCRdb called the multiplex PCR reads again in MiXCR, with one record for every CDR3 protein. The sample yields almost 500,000 distinct CDR3 sequences, approximately 23% seen once. The CDR3 length is 16 residues. The V gene's germline CDR1 is SGHTA and CDR2 FQGNSA. Trimming took 5 bases from V and 0 from J, leaving 14 bases between them. As to this clonotype: Its antigen is unknown.

The chain employs TRBV7-2 and TRBJ2-4, with D perhaps matching TRBD1 (5 bases). The receptor was isolated from a woman aged 70-85 years with Graves' ophthalmopathy. The specimen was blood. The CDR3 loop is CASSPSRQIAKNIQYF. As DNA, the CDR3 is TGTGCCAGCAGCCCCAGTAGACAGATAGCCAAAAACATTCAGTACTTC.